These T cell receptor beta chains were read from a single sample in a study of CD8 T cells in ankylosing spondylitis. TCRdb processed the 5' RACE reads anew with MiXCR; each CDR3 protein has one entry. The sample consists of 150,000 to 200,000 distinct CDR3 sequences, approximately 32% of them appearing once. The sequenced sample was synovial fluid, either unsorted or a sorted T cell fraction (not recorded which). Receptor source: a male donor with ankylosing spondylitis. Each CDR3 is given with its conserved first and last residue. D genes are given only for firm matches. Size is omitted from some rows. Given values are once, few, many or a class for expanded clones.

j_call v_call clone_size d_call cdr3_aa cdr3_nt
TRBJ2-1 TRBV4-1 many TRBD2 CASSQRETSGSDEQFF TGCGCCAGCAGCCAACGTGAGACTAGCGGGAGCGATGAGCAGTTCTTC
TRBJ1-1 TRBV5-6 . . CASSTDQGMNTEAFF TGTGCCAGCAGCACGGATCAGGGGATGAACACTGAAGCTTTCTTT
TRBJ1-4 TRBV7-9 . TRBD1 CASTTTGAANEKLFF TGTGCCAGCACCACTACAGGGGCGGCTAATGAAAAACTGTTTTTT
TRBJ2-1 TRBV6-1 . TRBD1 CASSHRDRGGREQFF TGTGCCAGCAGCCACCGGGACAGGGGAGGGAGAGAGCAGTTCTTC
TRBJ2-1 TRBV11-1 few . CASSPQSRGSVNEQFF TGTGCCAGCAGCCCACAATCCCGTGGGTCGGTCAATGAGCAGTTCTTC
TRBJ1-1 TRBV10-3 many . CAIRDPSRNTEAFF TGTGCCATCAGAGATCCCTCGAGAAACACTGAAGCTTTCTTT
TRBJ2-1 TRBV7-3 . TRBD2 CASSLSGTREYNEQFF TGTGCCAGCAGCTTAAGTGGGACTAGGGAGTACAATGAGCAGTTCTTC
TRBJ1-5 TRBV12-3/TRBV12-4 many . CASSLGANQPQHF TGTGCCAGCAGTCTGGGGGCCAATCAGCCCCAGCATTTT
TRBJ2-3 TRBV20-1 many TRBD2 CSALIAGIADTQYF TGCAGTGCTCTAATAGCGGGAATCGCAGATACGCAGTATTTT
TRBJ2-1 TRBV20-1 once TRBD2 CSASPLAANYNEQFF TGCAGTGCTAGCCCTCTAGCGGCAAACTACAATGAGCAGTTCTTC
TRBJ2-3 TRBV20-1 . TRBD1 CSARDGQASTDTQYF TGCAGTGCTAGAGATGGACAGGCTAGCACAGATACGCAGTATTTT
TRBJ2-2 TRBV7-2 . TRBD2 CASSLGGRSGELFF TGTGCCAGCAGCTTGGGCGGGAGGTCCGGGGAGCTGTTTTTT
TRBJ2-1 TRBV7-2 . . CASSPSLGNEQFF TGTGCCAGCAGCCCCAGCCTAGGAAATGAGCAGTTCTTC
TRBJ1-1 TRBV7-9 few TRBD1 CASSQTGTGKGAFF TGTGCCAGCAGCCAAACCGGGACAGGGAAGGGAGCTTTCTTT
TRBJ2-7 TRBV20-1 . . CSARGQAGDEQYF TGCAGTGCCAGGGGTCAAGCGGGTGACGAGCAGTACTTC
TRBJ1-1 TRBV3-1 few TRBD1 CASSRAGGPGPEAFF TGTGCCAGCAGCCGGGCAGGGGGCCCAGGACCTGAAGCTTTCTTT
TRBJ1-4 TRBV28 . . CASGSGNEKLFF TGTGCCAGCGGTTCCGGGAATGAAAAACTGTTTTTT
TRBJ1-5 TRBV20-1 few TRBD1 CSAEDRKNQPQHF TGCAGTGCGGAGGACAGGAAGAATCAGCCCCAGCATTTT
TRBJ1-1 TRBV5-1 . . CASSLGGPDEQLFF TGCGCCAGCAGCTTGGGAGGGCCGGACGAGCAGCTTTTCTTT
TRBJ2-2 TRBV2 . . CASSSDTTGELFF TGTGCCAGCAGTTCGGACACCACCGGGGAGCTGTTTTTT
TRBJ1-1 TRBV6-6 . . CASSYSISEAFF TGTGCCAGCAGTTACTCAATCTCTGAAGCTTTCTTT
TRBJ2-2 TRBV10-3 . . CAISELVNTGELFF TGTGCCATCAGTGAATTAGTAAACACCGGGGAGCTGTTTTTT
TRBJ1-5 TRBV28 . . CASSPKRRLSNQPQHF TGTGCCAGCAGTCCTAAACGACGGCTTAGCAATCAGCCCCAGCATTTT
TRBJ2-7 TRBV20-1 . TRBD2 CSARDPKRESSYEQYF TGCAGTGCTAGAGATCCAAAGCGGGAGAGCTCCTACGAGCAGTACTTC
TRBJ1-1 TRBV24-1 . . CATRDTMNTEAFF TGTGCCACCAGGGACACAATGAACACTGAAGCTTTCTTT
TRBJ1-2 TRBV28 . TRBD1 CATKNYDRGGYGYTF TGTGCCACCAAGAACTACGACAGGGGAGGATATGGCTACACCTTC
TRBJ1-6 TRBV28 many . CASSGSSYNSPLHF TGTGCCAGCAGCGGGAGCTCCTATAATTCACCCCTCCACTTT
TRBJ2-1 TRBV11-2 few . CASSWEPTYNEQFF TGTGCCAGCAGCTGGGAGCCTACCTACAATGAGCAGTTCTTC
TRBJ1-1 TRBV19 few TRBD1 CASSIPSRDRGRGNTEAFF TGTGCCAGTAGTATACCCTCCCGGGACAGGGGGCGGGGGAACACTGAAGCTTTCTTT
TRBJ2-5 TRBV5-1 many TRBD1 CASSLGDRVEETQYF TGCGCCAGCAGCTTGGGGGACAGGGTGGAAGAGACCCAGTACTTC
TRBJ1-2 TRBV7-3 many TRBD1 CASSERTGVGSGYTF TGTGCCAGCAGCGAGCGGACAGGGGTGGGAAGTGGCTACACCTTC
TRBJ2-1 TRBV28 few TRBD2 CASSSRTSGSFEQFF TGTGCCAGCAGTTCCCGGACTAGCGGGAGTTTTGAGCAGTTCTTC